This is a list of T cell receptor beta chains from one sample in a study of T cell repertoires in cytomegalovirus infection. TCRdb re-called the reads with MiXCR, one entry per CDR3 protein. There are 200,000 to 300,000 distinct CDR3 sequences in the sample; roughly 6.5% occur only once, and around 6.9% lies in the top ten. The sequenced sample was PBMCs. Receptor source: a human donor in good health (CMV status not recorded). Some clones in this sample may be carry-over from other donors' samples. CDR3s include the opening cysteine and the closing phenylalanine or tryptophan. Each record gives: J gene, CDR3 length, clone size, D gene, V gene, CDR3 DNA, CDR3 protein. D genes are given only for firm matches. The size field is filled for only some rows; it gives once, few, many or a size class.

TRBJ2-1 | 16 | once | TRBD1 | TRBV5-1 | TGCGCCAGCAGCTTCCGGACAGGGGCCGGCTACGATGAGCAGTTCTTC | CASSFRTGAGYDEQFF
TRBJ1-1 | 14 | many | NA | TRBV28 | TGTGCCAGCAGTTTAGTTCTTGCCTTGGGAGAAGCTTTCTTT | CASSLVLALGEAFF
TRBJ2-6 | 17 | many | NA | TRBV10-3 | TGTGCCATCAGTGAGATAGGGCGGCCCTCTGGGGCCAACGTCCTGACTTTC | CAISEIGRPSGANVLTF
TRBJ2-3 | 16 | many | TRBD2 | TRBV5-4 | TGTGCCAGCAGTTTTCAGCGGGGGGGCCGGACAGATACGCAGTATTTT | CASSFQRGGRTDTQYF
TRBJ1-6 | 17 | many | TRBD1 | TRBV7-2 | TGTGCCAGCACCGCGGGACAGTTTATTACCTATAATTCACCCCTCCACTTT | CASTAGQFITYNSPLHF
TRBJ1-1 | 12 | many | NA | TRBV7-2 | TGTGCCAGCAGCTTAGTAACCCCCCAAGCTTTCTTT | CASSLVTPQAFF
TRBJ2-1 | 17 | once | TRBD2 | TRBV7-2 | TGTGCCAGCAGCCCGGTACTAGCGGGGAGGTGGAACAATGAGCAGGTCTTC | CASSPVLAGRWNNEQVF
TRBJ2-1 | 16 | many | TRBD2 | TRBV6-1 | TGTGCCAGCAGTGAAACCCCGGGACTAGCTTTGGATGAGCAGTTCTTC | CASSETPGLALDEQFF
TRBJ2-7 | 15 | many | TRBD1 | TRBV12-3/TRBV12-4 | TGTGCCACTGGGGCCCCGGGACAGGGTGACTACGAGCAGTACTTC | CATGAPGQGDYEQYF
TRBJ1-5 | 14 | many | NA | TRBV29-1 | TGCAGCGTTGAAGATGAGGCAGGGGCCACGGCCCAGCATTTT | CSVEDEAGATAQHF
TRBJ1-1 | 16 | NA | TRBD1 | TRBV7-2 | TGTGCCAGCAGCTTCCCAGGGGGCAGGGGGCTCACTGAAGCTTTCTTT | CASSFPGGRGLTEAFF